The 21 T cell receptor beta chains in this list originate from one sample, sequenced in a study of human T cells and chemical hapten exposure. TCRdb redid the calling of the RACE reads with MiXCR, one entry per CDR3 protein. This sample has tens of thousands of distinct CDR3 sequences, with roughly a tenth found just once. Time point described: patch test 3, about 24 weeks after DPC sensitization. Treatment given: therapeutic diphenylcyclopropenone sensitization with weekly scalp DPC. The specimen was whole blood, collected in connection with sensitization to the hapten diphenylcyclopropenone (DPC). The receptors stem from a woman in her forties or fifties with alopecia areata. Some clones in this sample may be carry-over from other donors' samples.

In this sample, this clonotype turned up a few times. The CDR3 sequence is CASSQDLGQAFF. The DNA for the CDR3 is TGTGCCAGCAGCCAAGATCTGGGTCAAGCTTTCTTT. This chain links TRBV14 with TRBJ1-1; D call uncertain. This CDR3 spans 12 amino acids. Germline lookup yields CDR1 SGHDN and CDR2 FVKESK. Deletions cut 0 bases from V and 9 bases from J, with 8 bases between.

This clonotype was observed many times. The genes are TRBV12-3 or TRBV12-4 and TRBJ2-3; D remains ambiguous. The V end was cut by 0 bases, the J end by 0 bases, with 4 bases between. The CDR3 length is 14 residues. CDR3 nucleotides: TGTGCCAGCAGTTTAGCCCGTAGCACAGATACGCAGTATTTT. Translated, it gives CASSLARSTDTQYF.

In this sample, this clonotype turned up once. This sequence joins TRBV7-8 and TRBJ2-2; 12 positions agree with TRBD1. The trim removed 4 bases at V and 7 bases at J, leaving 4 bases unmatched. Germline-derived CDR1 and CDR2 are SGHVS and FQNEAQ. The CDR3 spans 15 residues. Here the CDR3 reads CASSSGTGGIGELFF. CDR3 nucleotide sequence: TGTGCCAGCAGCTCCGGGACAGGGGGCATCGGGGAGCTGTTTTTT.

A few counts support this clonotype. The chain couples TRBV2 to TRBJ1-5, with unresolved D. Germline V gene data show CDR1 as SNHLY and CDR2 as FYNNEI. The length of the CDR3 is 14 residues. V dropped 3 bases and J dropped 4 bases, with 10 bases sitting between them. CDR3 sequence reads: CASSEGRGNQPQHF. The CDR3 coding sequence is TGTGCCAGCAGTGAGGGCAGAGGGAATCAGCCCCAGCATTTT. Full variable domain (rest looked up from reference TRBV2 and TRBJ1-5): EPEVTQTPSHQVTQMGQEVILRCVPISNHLYFYWYRQILGQKVEFLVSFYNNEISEKSEIFDDQFSVERPDGSNFTLKIRSTKLEDSAMYFCASSEGRGNQPQHFGDGTRLSIL.

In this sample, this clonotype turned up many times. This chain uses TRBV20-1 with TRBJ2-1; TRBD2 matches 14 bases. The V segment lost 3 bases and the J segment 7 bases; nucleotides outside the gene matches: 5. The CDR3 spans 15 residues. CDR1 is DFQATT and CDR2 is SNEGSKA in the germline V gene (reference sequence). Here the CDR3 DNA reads TGCAGTGCTAGCTGGACTAGCGGGAGGAAAAATGAGCAGTTCTTC. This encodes CSASWTSGRKNEQFF.

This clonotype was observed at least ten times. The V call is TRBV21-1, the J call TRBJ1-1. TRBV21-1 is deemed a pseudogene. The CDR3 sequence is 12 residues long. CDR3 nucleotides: TGTGCCAGCTCCAGGGTAGAGAGGGCAGCTTTCTTT. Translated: CASSRVERAAFF.

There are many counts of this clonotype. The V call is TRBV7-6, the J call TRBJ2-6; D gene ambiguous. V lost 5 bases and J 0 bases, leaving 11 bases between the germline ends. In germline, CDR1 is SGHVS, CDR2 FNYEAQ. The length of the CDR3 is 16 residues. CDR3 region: CASSPVSPSGANVLTF. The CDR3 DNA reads TGTGCCAGCAGCCCCGTCAGTCCCTCTGGGGCCAACGTCCTGACTTTC.

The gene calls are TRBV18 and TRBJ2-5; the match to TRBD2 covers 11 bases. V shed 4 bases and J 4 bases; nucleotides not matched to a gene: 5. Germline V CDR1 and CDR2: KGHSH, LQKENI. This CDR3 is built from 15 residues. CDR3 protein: CASSLTGTSGETQYF. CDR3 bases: TGTGCCAGCTCACTAACCGGGACTAGCGGAGAGACCCAGTACTTC.

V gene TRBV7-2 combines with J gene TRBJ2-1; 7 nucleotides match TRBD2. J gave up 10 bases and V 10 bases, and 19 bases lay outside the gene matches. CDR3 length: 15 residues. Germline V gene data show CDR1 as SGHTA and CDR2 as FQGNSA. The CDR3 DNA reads TGTGCCATCCTCAAGACTAGCCGGTACCTGGGGGAGCAGTTCTTC. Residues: CAILKTSRYLGEQFF.

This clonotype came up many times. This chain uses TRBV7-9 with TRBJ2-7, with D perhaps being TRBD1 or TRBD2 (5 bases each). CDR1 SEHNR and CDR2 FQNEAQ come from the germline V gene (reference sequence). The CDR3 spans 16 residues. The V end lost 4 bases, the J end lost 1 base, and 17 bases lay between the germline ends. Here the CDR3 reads CASSSREGWGSYEQYF. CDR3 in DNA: TGTGCCAGCAGCTCGCGAGAGGGGTGGGGTTCCTACGAGCAGTACTTC. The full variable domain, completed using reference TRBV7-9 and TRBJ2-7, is DTGVSQNPRHKITKRGQNVTFRCDPISEHNRLYWYRQTLGQGPEFLTYFQNEAQLEKSRLLSDRFSAERPKGSFSTLEIQRTEQGDSAMYLCASSSREGWGSYEQYFGPGTRLTVT.

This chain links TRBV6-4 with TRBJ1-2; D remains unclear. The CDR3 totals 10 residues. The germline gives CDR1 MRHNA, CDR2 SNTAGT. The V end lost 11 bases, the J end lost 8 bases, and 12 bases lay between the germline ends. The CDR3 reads CARDPGGYTF. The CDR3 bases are TGTGCCCGAGATCCGGGGGGCTACACCTTC.

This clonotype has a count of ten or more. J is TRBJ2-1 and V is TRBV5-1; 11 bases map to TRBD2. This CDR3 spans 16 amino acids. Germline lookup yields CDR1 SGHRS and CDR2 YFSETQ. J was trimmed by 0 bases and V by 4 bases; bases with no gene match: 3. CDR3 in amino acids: CASSITSGSSYNEQFF. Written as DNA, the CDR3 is TGCGCCAGCAGCATCACTAGCGGGAGCTCCTACAATGAGCAGTTCTTC.

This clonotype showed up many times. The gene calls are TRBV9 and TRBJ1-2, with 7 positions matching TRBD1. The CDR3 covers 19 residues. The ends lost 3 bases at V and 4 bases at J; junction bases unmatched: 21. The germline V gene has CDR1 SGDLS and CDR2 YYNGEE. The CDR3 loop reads CASSAPQGRPLDSIYGYTF. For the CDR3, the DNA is TGTGCCAGCAGCGCCCCACAGGGGCGCCCCTTGGATAGTATCTATGGCTACACCTTC.

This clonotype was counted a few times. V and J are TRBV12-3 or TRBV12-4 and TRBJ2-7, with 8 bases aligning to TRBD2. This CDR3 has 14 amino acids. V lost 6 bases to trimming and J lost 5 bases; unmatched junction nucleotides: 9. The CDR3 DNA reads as TGTGCCAGCAGCGTCCGCGGGAGGCACAACGAGCAGTACTTC. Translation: CASSVRGRHNEQYF.

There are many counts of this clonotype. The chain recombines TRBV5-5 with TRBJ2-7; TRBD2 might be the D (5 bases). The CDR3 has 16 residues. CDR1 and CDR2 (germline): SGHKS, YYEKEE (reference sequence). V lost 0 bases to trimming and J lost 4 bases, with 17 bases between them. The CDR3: CASSLAGTSGIYEQYF. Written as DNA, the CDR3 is TGTGCCAGCAGCTTGGCCGGAACTTCGGGGATATACGAGCAGTACTTC.

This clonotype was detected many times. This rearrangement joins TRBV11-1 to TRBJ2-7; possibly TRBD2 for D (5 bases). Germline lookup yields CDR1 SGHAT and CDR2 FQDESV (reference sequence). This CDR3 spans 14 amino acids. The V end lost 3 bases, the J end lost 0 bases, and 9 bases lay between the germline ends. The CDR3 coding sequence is TGTGCCAGCAGCTTGGGGAGACTCTCCTACGAGCAGTACTTC. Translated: CASSLGRLSYEQYF.

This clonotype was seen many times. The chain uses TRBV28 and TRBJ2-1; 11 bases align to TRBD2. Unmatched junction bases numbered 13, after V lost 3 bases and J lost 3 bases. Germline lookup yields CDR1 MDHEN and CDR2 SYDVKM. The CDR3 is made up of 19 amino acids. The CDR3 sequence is CASSFPLAGGPSDYNEQFF. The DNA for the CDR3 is TGTGCCAGCAGTTTTCCCCTAGCGGGAGGCCCCTCAGACTACAATGAGCAGTTCTTC.

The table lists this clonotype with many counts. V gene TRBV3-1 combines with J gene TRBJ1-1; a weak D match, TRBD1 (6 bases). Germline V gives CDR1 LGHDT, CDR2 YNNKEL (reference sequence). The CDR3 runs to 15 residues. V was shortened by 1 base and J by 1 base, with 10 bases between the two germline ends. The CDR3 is CASSQAGARNTEAFF. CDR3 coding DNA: TGTGCCAGCAGCCAAGCAGGGGCCCGGAACACTGAAGCTTTCTTT.

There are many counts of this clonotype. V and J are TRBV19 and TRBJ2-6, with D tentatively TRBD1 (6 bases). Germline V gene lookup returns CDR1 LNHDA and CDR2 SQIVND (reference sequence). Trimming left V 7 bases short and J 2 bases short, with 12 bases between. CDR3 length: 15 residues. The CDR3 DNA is TGTGCCAGTACCCCACAGGGACCTGGGGCCAACGTCCTGACTTTC. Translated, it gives CASTPQGPGANVLTF.

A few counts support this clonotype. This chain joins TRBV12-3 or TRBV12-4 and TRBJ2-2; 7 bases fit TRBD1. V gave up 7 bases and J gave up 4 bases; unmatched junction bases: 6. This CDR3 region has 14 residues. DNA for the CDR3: TGTGCCAGCAAGGGGGCTCTGAGCACCGGGGAGCTGTTTTTT. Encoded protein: CASKGALSTGELFF.

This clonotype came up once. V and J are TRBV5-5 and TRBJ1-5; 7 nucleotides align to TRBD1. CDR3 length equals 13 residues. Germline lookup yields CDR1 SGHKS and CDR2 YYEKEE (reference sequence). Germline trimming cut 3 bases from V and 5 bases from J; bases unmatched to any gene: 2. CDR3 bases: TGTGCCAGCAGCTGGGACAGTTATCAGCCCCAGCATTTT. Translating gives CASSWDSYQPQHF.